This TCR beta chain was profiled in a study of PD-1 blockade in classical Hodgkin lymphoma. Following autologous stem cell transplantation, relapse occurred in every patient, and exposure to brentuximab vedotin varied. Trimming took 3 bases from V and 7 from J, leaving 9 bases between them. The length of the CDR3 is 11 residues. Germline loops: CDR1 DFQATT, CDR2 SNEGSKA (reference sequence). Clones were sequenced by immunoSEQ multiplex PCR, and TCRdb holds only the in-frame ones, with some missing. The table lists about 43,000 clones, around 76% of them singletons. Sequencing was performed on peripheral blood mononuclear cells (PBMCs), taken before the second cycle of nivolumab. This sequence joins TRBV20-1 and TRBJ2-5; D is unresolved. The source is a human donor with classical Hodgkin lymphoma. In nucleotides, the CDR3 is TGCAGTGCTAGGGATGAAGGGACCCAGTACTTC. Encoded protein: CSARDEGTQYF.